Below, 31 T cell receptor beta chains from the same sample are listed, as sequenced in a study of cytomegalovirus exposure and HLA in healthy donors. The PCR made use of 60 Vbeta and 13 Jbeta primers. Assay used: immunoSEQ multiplex PCR; TCRdb lists only in-frame clones, some missing. Among about 200,000 clones listed, more than 65% were seen once. Sample: PBMCs. The receptor source for this set is a girl aged 5-17 years in good health and CMV-seropositive.

This clone was seen a few times. The chain links TRBV18 to TRBJ2-7; 10 nucleotides align to TRBD1. Germline V gene lookup returns CDR1 KGHSH and CDR2 LQKENI. The trim removed 4 bases at V and 2 bases at J, leaving 8 bases unmatched. CDR3 length: 16 residues. CDR3 amino acids: CASSLLPGQGTYEQYF. The CDR3 DNA reads TGTGCCAGCTCACTTCTACCGGGACAGGGGACCTACGAGCAGTACTTC.

The J gene is TRBJ1-1, the V gene TRBV7-8, with unresolved D. The germline V gene encodes CDR1 SGHVS and CDR2 FQNEAQ. The CDR3 has 13 amino acids. Trimming left V 5 bases short and J 1 base short, with 8 bases between. Here the CDR3 DNA reads TGTGCCAGCAGCCAACTAGGGAACACTGAAGCTTTCTTT. Its protein product is CASSQLGNTEAFF.

This chain links TRBV19 with TRBJ2-7; 10 bases align to TRBD1. Germline lookup yields CDR1 LNHDA and CDR2 SQIVND (reference sequence). The length of the CDR3 is 14 residues. V lost 5 bases, J lost 3 bases, and 4 bases stayed unmatched. The CDR3 DNA reads as TGTGCCAGTAGTGGACGGGACAGGGGCTACGAGCAGTACTTC. This gives the protein CASSGRDRGYEQYF.

This clone was observed a single time. V is TRBV7-2 and J is TRBJ1-2; maybe TRBD1 (5 bases). The germline V gene has CDR1 SGHTA and CDR2 FQGNSA. Trimming left V 4 bases short and J 6 bases short, with 12 bases between. This CDR3 contains 13 residues. CDR3 sequence reads: CASSWGEGDGYTF. CDR3 nucleotide sequence: TGTGCCAGCAGCTGGGGGGAGGGTGATGGCTACACCTTC.

The chain links TRBV25-1 to TRBJ2-2; 7 bases align to TRBD1. The ends lost 6 bases at V and 0 bases at J; junction bases unmatched: 4. This CDR3 spans 15 amino acids. Germline loops: CDR1 MGHDK, CDR2 SYGVNS. The CDR3 region is CASRTTGTNTGELFF. The CDR3 nucleotides read TGTGCCAGCAGGACGACAGGGACGAACACCGGGGAGCTGTTTTTT.

The V call is TRBV9, the J call TRBJ1-1; 9 bases are shared with TRBD1. The V and J ends lost 0 bases and 3 bases, in that order; junction bases with no gene match: 6. The germline gives CDR1 SGDLS, CDR2 YYNGEE. CDR3 length equals 16 residues. As DNA, the CDR3 is TGTGCCAGCAGCGTAGGGGGGGGACAGGGATACACTGAAGCTTTCTTT. This encodes CASSVGGGQGYTEAFF.

This chain joins TRBV6-4 and TRBJ2-3, with TRBD2 matching over 9 bases. The CDR3 is 16 amino acids. Germline V gene sequence: CDR1 MRHNA, CDR2 SNTAGT. The V and J ends lost 2 bases and 2 bases, in that order; junction bases with no gene match: 5. In DNA form, the CDR3 reads TGTGCCAGCAGTGACGGGACTAGCTCCGCCACAGATACGCAGTATTTT. Amino acid sequence: CASSDGTSSATDTQYF.

This clone was detected only a few times. This chain uses TRBV25-1 with TRBJ2-5; TRBD2 matches 9 bases. Germline loops: CDR1 MGHDK, CDR2 SYGVNS. The V segment lost 4 bases and the J segment 2 bases; nucleotides outside the gene matches: 8. The CDR3 totals 16 residues. This CDR3 is CASSGGGAVGQETQYF. Written as DNA, the CDR3 is TGTGCCAGCAGTGGCGGGGGGGCAGTAGGACAAGAGACCCAGTACTTC.

The J gene is TRBJ2-3, the V gene TRBV30; perhaps TRBD1 as D (6 bases). This CDR3 has 15 residues. Germline V gene data show CDR1 as GTSNPN and CDR2 as SVGIG (reference sequence). Trimming stripped 0 bases from V and 3 bases from J, with 13 bases between. The CDR3, as DNA: TGTGCCTGGAGTGTACAGGGCAGAATGACAGATACGCAGTATTTT. It encodes CAWSVQGRMTDTQYF.

The sample holds a few counts of this clone. The chain couples TRBV5-1 to TRBJ2-3, with TRBD2 matching over 10 bases. V dropped 1 base and J dropped 0; count of bases not matched to a gene: 8. CDR1 is SGHRS and CDR2 is YFSETQ in the germline V gene. CDR3 length: 18 residues. CDR3 coding DNA: TGCGCCAGCAGCTTGAGGCCTAGCGGGGGTTCTAGCACAGATACGCAGTATTTT. Translated: CASSLRPSGGSSTDTQYF.

V is TRBV27 and J is TRBJ1-6, with unresolved D. The CDR3 is 12 residues long. The germline gives CDR1 MNHEY, CDR2 SMNVEV (reference sequence). The V end was cut by 2 bases, the J end by 7 bases, with 3 bases between. CDR3 sequence (DNA): TGTGCCAGCAGTTTACAGAATTCACCCCTCCACTTT. This sequence encodes CASSLQNSPLHF.

This rearrangement joins TRBV6-5 to TRBJ2-5; the D gene is possibly TRBD2 (6 bases). Germline lookup yields CDR1 MNHEY and CDR2 SVGAGI. The CDR3 is 12 residues long. V gave up 3 bases and J gave up 8 bases, with 10 bases separating them. DNA of the CDR3: TGTGCCAGCAGTTATTGGGGGGAAACCCAGTACTTC. Its translation: CASSYWGETQYF.

In regard to this clone: In the same sample, other DNA sequences code for this CDR3. The chain couples TRBV7-9 to TRBJ1-2; TRBD1 might be the D (5 bases). The CDR3 is made up of 13 amino acids. V shed 5 bases and J shed 6 bases, with 13 bases lying between them. CDR1 and CDR2 (germline): SEHNR, FQNEAQ (reference sequence). CDR3 protein: CASSLGQGDGYTF. As DNA, the CDR3 is TGTGCCAGCAGCCTGGGCCAGGGTGATGGCTACACCTTC.

This chain joins TRBV6-5 and TRBJ1-1; possibly TRBD1 for D (5 bases). The V and J ends lost 0 bases and 4 bases respectively, with 15 bases between them. Germline V CDR1 and CDR2: MNHEY, SVGAGI. The CDR3 runs to 16 residues. For the CDR3, the DNA is TGTGCCAGCAGTTACTCCCTTTCGGGGGGGGGCACTGAAGCTTTCTTT. It yields the protein CASSYSLSGGGTEAFF.

The chain is built from TRBV6-5 and TRBJ1-2; D is undetermined. The CDR3 spans 13 residues. V lost 6 bases and J 2 bases, leaving 10 bases between the germline ends. Per germline, CDR1 MNHEY and CDR2 SVGAGI. In DNA form, the CDR3 reads TGTGCCAGCAGCCGCGAGAGAAACTATGGCTACACCTTC. It translates to CASSRERNYGYTF.

This chain joins TRBV5-6 and TRBJ2-5; TRBD1 matches at 9 bases. Germline V gene sequence: CDR1 SGHDT, CDR2 YYEEEE. The CDR3 length is 14 residues. With V trimmed by 4 bases and J by 4 bases, 5 bases remained unmatched. The CDR3 spells CASSGEQGAETQYF. The CDR3 nucleotides read TGTGCCAGCAGCGGGGAACAGGGGGCAGAGACCCAGTACTTC.

V usage is TRBV5-4 and J usage is TRBJ2-2; TRBD2 aligns across 10 bases. This CDR3 contains 16 residues. Germline-derived CDR1 and CDR2 are SGHNT and YYREEE (reference sequence). With 5 bases clipped from V and 4 bases from J, the junction kept 8 bases outside the gene matches. The CDR3 nucleotides are TGTGCCAGCAGTATCGGACTAGCGGCAAGCACCGGGGAGCTGTTTTTT. This encodes CASSIGLAASTGELFF.

This chain connects TRBV25-1 to TRBJ2-7; 8 nucleotides line up with TRBD2. The ends lost 4 bases at V and 5 bases at J; junction bases unmatched: 13. The germline V gene encodes CDR1 MGHDK and CDR2 SYGVNS. The CDR3 contains 16 residues. CDR3 DNA sequence: TGTGCCAGCAGTGCGAGCCTAGGACTAGCCTTGGACGAGCAGTACTTC. This translates into CASSASLGLALDEQYF.

This sequence joins TRBV2 and TRBJ2-7, with TRBD2 matching over 8 bases. The germline V gene encodes CDR1 SNHLY and CDR2 FYNNEI. With 7 bases clipped from V and 2 bases from J, the junction kept 4 bases outside the gene matches. The CDR3 runs 13 residues. CDR3 protein: CASTPGGTYEQYF. The CDR3 DNA is TGTGCCAGCACTCCGGGGGGGACCTACGAGCAGTACTTC. The full variable domain, completed using reference TRBV2 and TRBJ2-7, is EPEVTQTPSHQVTQMGQEVILRCVPISNHLYFYWYRQILGQKVEFLVSFYNNEISEKSEIFDDQFSVERPDGSNFTLKIRSTKLEDSAMYFCASTPGGTYEQYFGPGTRLTVT.

V is TRBV7-9 and J is TRBJ1-6, with 9 bases matching TRBD1. Losses at the gene ends were 4 bases for V and 10 bases for J; bases not matched to a gene: 8. This CDR3 is 15 amino acids long. Germline CDR1 reads SEHNR; CDR2 reads FQNEAQ (reference sequence). CDR3 DNA: TGTGCCAGCAGCTATTCCGGGACAGGGAACTCACCCCTCCACTTT. Its translation is CASSYSGTGNSPLHF.

This clone was counted a single time. The chain uses TRBV29-1 and TRBJ2-1, with 13 positions matching TRBD2. After removal of 3 bases from V and 9 bases from J, the junction contained 8 bases not matched to a gene. The CDR3 has 15 residues. Germline V gene sequence: CDR1 SQVTM, CDR2 ANQGSEA. The chain's CDR3 is CSVDTSGGAGGEQFF. The CDR3 nucleotides are TGCAGCGTTGATACTAGCGGGGGGGCCGGGGGTGAGCAGTTCTTC.

This clone came up once. The chain uses TRBV30 and TRBJ1-5; no firm D call. CDR3 length: 14 amino acids. With 1 base removed from V and 4 bases from J, the gap between germline ends came to 11 bases. The V gene's germline CDR1 is GTSNPN and CDR2 SVGIG (reference sequence). The CDR3: CAWSGGPSNQPQHF. The CDR3, as DNA: TGTGCCTGGAGTGGAGGTCCCTCGAATCAGCCCCAGCATTTT.

This sequence joins TRBV5-1 and TRBJ2-7; the match to TRBD1 covers 7 bases. Germline-derived CDR1 and CDR2 are SGHRS and YFSETQ. The length of the CDR3 is 16 residues. V lost 0 bases, J lost 0 bases, and 6 bases stayed unmatched. For the CDR3, the DNA is TGCGCCAGCAGCTTGGGGGTCGGGACAGTCTCCTACGAGCAGTACTTC. It codes for CASSLGVGTVSYEQYF.

This chain links TRBV9 with TRBJ2-3, with TRBD2 identical over 9 bases. Germline loops: CDR1 SGDLS, CDR2 YYNGEE. Trimming took 0 bases from V and 3 from J; bases not matched to a gene: 8. The length of the CDR3 is 17 residues. In nucleotides, the CDR3 is TGTGCCAGCAGCGTAGTTGGTAGTAGCGGGGGAACAGATACGCAGTATTTT. This translates into CASSVVGSSGGTDTQYF.

The rearrangement joins TRBV6-6 to TRBJ1-3; no definite D call. Trimming left V 6 bases short and J 4 bases short, with 4 bases between. The CDR3 sequence is 11 residues long. CDR1 is MNHNY and CDR2 is SVGAGI in the germline V gene (reference sequence). Written as DNA, the CDR3 is TGTGCCAGCAGGGAGGGAAACACCATATATTTT. Its protein product is CASREGNTIYF.

This chain uses TRBV7-9 with TRBJ1-6; the match to TRBD1 covers 8 bases. Germline V CDR1 and CDR2: SEHNR, FQNEAQ (reference sequence). Trimming at V came to 5 bases and at J to 7 bases, leaving 7 bases not matched to a gene. The CDR3 runs 15 residues. The CDR3 DNA reads TGTGCCAGCAGCCCCCGGACAGGGCCAAATTCACCCCTCCACTTT. Amino acids: CASSPRTGPNSPLHF.

In this sample, this clone turned up once. The gene calls are TRBV7-9 and TRBJ2-3; 11 bases align to TRBD2. Looked up from germline, CDR1 is SEHNR and CDR2 is FQNEAQ (reference sequence). Unmatched junction bases numbered 12, after V lost 5 bases and J lost 2 bases. CDR3 length: 18 residues. The CDR3 sequence is CASSLGSGTSGITDTQYF. The CDR3 DNA reads as TGTGCCAGCAGCCTAGGTTCGGGGACTAGCGGAATCACAGATACGCAGTATTTT.

The chain joins TRBV5-6 to TRBJ1-2; D may be TRBD1 (5 bases). This CDR3 is built from 17 residues. Germline CDR1 SGHDT, CDR2 YYEEEE. Trimming took off 3 bases at V and 7 bases at J, with 25 bases between the two ends. The CDR3 region is CASSSFAQGFSTVGYTF. In DNA, the CDR3 is TGTGCCAGCAGCTCTTTCGCCCAGGGATTTTCAACTGTTGGCTACACCTTC.

The rearrangement links TRBV29-1 to TRBJ2-1, with TRBD2 matching over 7 bases. Unmatched junction bases numbered 7, after V lost 1 base and J lost 4 bases. Germline CDR1 SQVTM, CDR2 ANQGSEA. This CDR3 region has 15 residues. The CDR3 bases are TGCAGCGTTGAAGGAGCGGGGAGACCTTACAATGAGCAGTTCTTC. Protein product: CSVEGAGRPYNEQFF.

The chain carries TRBV11-2 and TRBJ1-5, with unresolved D. Trimming cost V 1 base and J 3 bases, with 7 bases left between them. The CDR3 runs to 14 residues. Germline CDR1 and CDR2: SGHAT and FQNNGV. Here the CDR3 reads CASSLGGVNQPQHF. CDR3 DNA sequence: TGTGCCAGCAGCTTAGGGGGAGTCAATCAGCCCCAGCATTTT.

The chain links TRBV11-2 to TRBJ2-1, with 8 bases fitting TRBD2. The CDR3 loop spans 14 amino acids. V lost 5 bases, J lost 7 bases, and 7 bases stayed unmatched. CDR1 is SGHAT, CDR2 FQNNGV, per germline. CDR3 region: CASSPPGGGNEQFF. The CDR3, as DNA: TGTGCCAGCAGCCCCCCGGGAGGGGGGAATGAGCAGTTCTTC.